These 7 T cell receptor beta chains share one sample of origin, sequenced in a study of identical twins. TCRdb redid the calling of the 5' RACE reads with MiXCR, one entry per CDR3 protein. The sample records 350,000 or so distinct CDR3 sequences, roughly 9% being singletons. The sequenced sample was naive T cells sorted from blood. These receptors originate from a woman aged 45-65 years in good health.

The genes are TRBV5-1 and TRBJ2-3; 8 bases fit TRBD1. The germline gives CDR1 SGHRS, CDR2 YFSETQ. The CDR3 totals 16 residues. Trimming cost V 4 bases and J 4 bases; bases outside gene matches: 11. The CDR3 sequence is CASSKPDRGFADTQYF. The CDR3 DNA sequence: TGCGCCAGCAGCAAACCCGACAGGGGATTTGCAGATACGCAGTATTTT.

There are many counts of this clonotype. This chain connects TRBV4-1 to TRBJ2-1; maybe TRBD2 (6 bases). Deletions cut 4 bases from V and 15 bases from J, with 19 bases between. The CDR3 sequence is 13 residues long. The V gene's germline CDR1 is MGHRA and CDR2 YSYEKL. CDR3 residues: CASSLTVAAGWFF. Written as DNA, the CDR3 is TGCGCCAGCAGCCTCACGGTTGCTGCGGGATGGTTCTTC.

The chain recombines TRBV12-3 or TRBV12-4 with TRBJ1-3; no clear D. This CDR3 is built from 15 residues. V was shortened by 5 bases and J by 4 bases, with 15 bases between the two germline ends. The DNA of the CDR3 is TGTGCCAGCAGTCCCGGCGGTCCTACCGGAAACACCATATATTTT. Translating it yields CASSPGGPTGNTIYF.

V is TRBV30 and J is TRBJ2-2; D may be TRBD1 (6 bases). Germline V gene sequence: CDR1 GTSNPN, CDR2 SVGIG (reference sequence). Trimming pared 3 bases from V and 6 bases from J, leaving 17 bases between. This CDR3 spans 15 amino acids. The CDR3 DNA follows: TGTGCCTGGAGCGCTGGCAAAACAGGGCCCGGGGAGCTGTTTTTT. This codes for CAWSAGKTGPGELFF.

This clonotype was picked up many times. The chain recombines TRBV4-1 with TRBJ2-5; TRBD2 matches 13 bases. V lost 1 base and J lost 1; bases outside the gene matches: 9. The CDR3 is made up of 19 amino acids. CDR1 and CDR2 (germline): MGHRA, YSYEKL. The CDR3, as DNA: TGCGCCAGCAGCCAAGGTCCAGTAGGACTAGCGGGAGCCCAAGAGACCCAGTACTTC. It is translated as CASSQGPVGLAGAQETQYF.

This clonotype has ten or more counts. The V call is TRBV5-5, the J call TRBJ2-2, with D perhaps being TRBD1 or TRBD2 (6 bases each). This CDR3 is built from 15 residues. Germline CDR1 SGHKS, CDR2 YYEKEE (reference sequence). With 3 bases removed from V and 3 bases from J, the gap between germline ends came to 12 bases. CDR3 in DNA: TGTGCCAGCAGCTGGGGGGCCGACTACACCGGGGAGCTGTTTTTT. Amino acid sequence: CASSWGADYTGELFF. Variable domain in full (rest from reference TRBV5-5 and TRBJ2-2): DAGVTQSPTHLIKTRGQQVTLRCSPISGHKSVSWYQQVLGQGPQFIFQYYEKEERGRGNFPDRFSARQFPNYSSELNVNALLLGDSALYLCASSWGADYTGELFFGEGSRLTVL.

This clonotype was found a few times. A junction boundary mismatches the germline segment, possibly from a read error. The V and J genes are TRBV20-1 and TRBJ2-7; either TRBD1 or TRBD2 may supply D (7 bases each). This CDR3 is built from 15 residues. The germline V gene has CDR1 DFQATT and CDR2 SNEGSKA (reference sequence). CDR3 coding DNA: TGCAGTGCTAGAGATCGGCGGGGAGGGGGCTACAAGCAGTACTTC. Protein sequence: CSARDRRGGGYKQYF.